A selection of T cell receptor beta chains follows, all from one sample in a study of shared clonotypes between healthy human individuals. The data were produced by immunoSEQ multiplex PCR, yet TCRdb's version contains in-frame clones alone and is incomplete. The sample lists about 520,000 clones; roughly 80% were seen once. The source material was PBMCs. Every receptor here comes from a woman between 35 and 50 years old in good health. Some clones in this sample may be carry-over from other donors' samples. The CDR3 runs from the conserved cysteine through the conserved F or W. Fields, in order: D gene, J gene, V gene, clone size, CDR3 protein, CDR3 DNA. A D gene is named only where the DNA matches it firmly. Clone size is shown for a subset of rows, as once, few, many or a class of expanded clone.

NA TRBJ1-1 TRBV6-5 once CASSYLGRVTEAFF TGTGCCAGCAGTTACTTGGGACGGGTCACTGAAGCTTTCTTT
NA TRBJ2-3 TRBV2 NA CASSARRGASTDTQYF TGTGCCAGCAGTGCCCGGAGGGGGGCCAGCACAGATACGCAGTATTTT
TRBD1 TRBJ1-2 TRBV5-4 NA CASSLPLDRGHTGYTF TGTGCCAGCAGCTTGCCCCTAGACAGGGGGCACACGGGCTACACCTTC
NA TRBJ2-2 TRBV5-5 NA CASSLSANTGELFF TGTGCCAGCAGCTTGTCCGCGAACACCGGGGAGCTGTTTTTT
NA TRBJ2-7 TRBV6-1 NA CASSEVRGSEQCF TGTGCCAGCAGTGAAGTAAGGGGGTCCGAGCAGTGCTTC
NA TRBJ1-4 TRBV4-1 NA CASSQEGLTVGEKLFF TGCGCCAGCAGCCAAGAGGGTCTGACGGTGGGTGAAAAACTGTTTTTT
NA TRBJ1-2 TRBV14 NA CASSPTGKVGYTF TGTGCCAGCAGCCCGACGGGTAAAGTGGGCTACACCTTC
TRBD2 TRBJ2-1 TRBV19 NA CASSPGGGSNEQFF TGTGCCAGTAGTCCGGGAGGTGGTTCCAATGAGCAGTTCTTC
NA TRBJ1-5 TRBV2 NA CASSGYSGFNQPQHF TGTGCCAGCAGCGGATATAGTGGGTTTAATCAGCCCCAGCATTTT
TRBD1 TRBJ2-7 TRBV11-2 NA CASSLVGTGGYEQYF TGTGCCAGCAGCCTTGTCGGGACAGGGGGCTACGAGCAGTACTTC
TRBD1 TRBJ2-1 TRBV5-6 NA CASSFFEGGNYNEQFF TGTGCCAGCAGCTTTTTTGAAGGGGGCAACTACAATGAGCAGTTCTTC
TRBD1 TRBJ2-5 TRBV2 NA CASSVYRGETQYF TGTGCCAGCAGTGTGTACAGGGGCGAGACCCAGTACTTC
NA TRBJ1-4 TRBV5-4 NA CASSLDGYTNEKLFF TGTGCCAGCAGCTTGGACGGGTACACTAATGAAAAACTGTTTTTT
NA TRBJ1-6 TRBV7-3 few CASSLSSYNSPLHF TGTGCCAGCAGCTTGAGCTCCTATAATTCACCCCTCCACTTT
NA TRBJ2-2 TRBV13 NA CASSLSGVNTGELFF TGTGCCAGCAGCTTATCAGGGGTGAACACCGGGGAGCTGTTTTTT
NA TRBJ2-3 TRBV6-6 NA CASSVRDTQYF TGTGCCAGCTCTGTCAGAGATACGCAGTATTTT
TRBD2 TRBJ2-1 TRBV6-1 NA CASRGLALSYNEQFF TGTGCCAGCAGGGGACTAGCGCTCTCCTACAATGAGCAGTTCTTC
TRBD2 TRBJ2-1 TRBV5-6 NA CASSSGGGGAYNEQFF TGTGCCAGCAGCTCGGGGGGTGGCGGAGCTTACAATGAGCAGTTCTTC
TRBD1 TRBJ2-2 TRBV27 NA CASRLGQITGELFF TGTGCCAGCAGACTGGGACAGATCACCGGGGAGCTGTTTTTT
NA TRBJ2-7 TRBV27 NA CASRLTDSSYEQYF TGTGCCAGCAGGCTGACGGACAGCTCCTACGAGCAGTACTTC
TRBD2 TRBJ2-3 TRBV28 NA CASRRTSGVTDTQYF TGTGCCAGCAGACGGACTAGCGGAGTCACAGATACGCAGTATTTT
NA TRBJ2-7 TRBV6-1 few CASSTNRAGDYEQYF TGTGCCAGCAGCACCAACAGGGCCGGGGACTACGAGCAGTACTTC
NA TRBJ2-1 TRBV29-1 NA CSVSRAGAWEQFF TGCAGCGTCTCCCGGGCAGGGGCTTGGGAGCAGTTCTTC
NA TRBJ2-1 TRBV5-5 few CASSLEGSYNEQFF TGTGCCAGCAGCTTGGAAGGCTCCTACAATGAGCAGTTCTTC
TRBD1 TRBJ1-2 TRBV5-6 NA CASSVNRGARGYTF TGTGCCAGCAGCGTAAACAGGGGCGCGAGAGGCTACACCTTC
NA TRBJ2-5 TRBV19 NA CASSIARGSGETQYF TGTGCCAGTAGTATTGCTAGGGGGAGCGGGGAGACCCAGTACTTC
TRBD1 TRBJ1-2 TRBV6-6 few CASSLDRGIGYTF TGTGCCAGCAGCCTGGACAGGGGGATCGGCTACACCTTC
TRBD2 TRBJ2-3 TRBV2 NA CASSEALLAGTDTQYF TGTGCCAGCAGTGAAGCCTTACTAGCGGGCACAGATACGCAGTATTTT
NA TRBJ2-3 TRBV30 NA CAWSVWGISTDTQYF TGTGCCTGGAGTGTTTGGGGGATCAGCACAGATACGCAGTATTTT
NA TRBJ1-1 TRBV12-5 once CASARAPNTEAFF TGTGCTAGTGCGCGGGCGCCGAACACTGAAGCTTTCTTT
NA TRBJ2-3 TRBV7-9 once CASRPWQLVTDTQYF TGTGCCAGCAGACCCTGGCAACTCGTCACAGATACGCAGTATTTT
NA TRBJ2-5 TRBV7-8 NA CASSPIPNRGGETQYF TGTGCCAGCAGCCCCATCCCCAACAGGGGAGGAGAGACCCAGTACTTC
NA TRBJ2-2 TRBV7-2 NA CASSLVSTGLSTGELFF TGTGCCAGCAGCTTAGTCTCTACCGGGCTAAGCACCGGGGAGCTGTTTTTT
TRBD1 TRBJ1-1 TRBV7-9 NA CASSSDREGGTEAFF TGTGCCAGCAGCTCAGACAGGGAAGGTGGAACTGAAGCTTTCTTT
NA TRBJ2-4 TRBV28 NA CASSKAGQNIQYF TGTGCCAGCAGTAAGGCAGGCCAAAACATTCAGTACTTC
NA TRBJ2-5 TRBV2 NA CASRRQRNQETQYF TGTGCCAGCAGGAGACAGCGCAACCAAGAGACCCAGTACTTC
TRBD1 TRBJ1-5 TRBV19 once CASSSTDRGRKDQPQHF TGTGCCAGTAGTTCGACGGACAGGGGGCGTAAAGATCAGCCCCAGCATTTT